The T cell receptor (beta chain) under discussion was sequenced for a study of blood T cell dynamics during melanoma immunotherapy. Study overall: Standard first-line treatment here was pembrolizumab or nivolumab plus ipilimumab in metastatic melanoma.

Specified time point: week 3, after first cycle of checkpoint inhibitor. Blood was drawn before treatment and at week 3 after checkpoint blockade. Patients with prior systemic cancer treatment, concomitant immunosuppressants, or other active malignancies were excluded. The CDR3 has 14 amino acids. Trimming at V came to 6 bases and at J to 2 bases, leaving 5 bases not matched to a gene. The germline V gene has CDR1 LNHDA and CDR2 SQIVND (reference sequence). Notes on this clone: What it binds is not known.

Method: immunoSEQ multiplex PCR; TCRdb's copy keeps in-frame clones and lacks some. The repertoire has under 20,000 clones, 70% to 90% of them found once; the top ten carry over 6%. Overall study findings and caveats: Whether repertoire-driving clones were melanoma-specific could not be determined.

The sequences come from blood, collected from a patient treated with checkpoint blockade. The V call is TRBV19, the J call TRBJ2-7; 9 nucleotides match TRBD1. The receptor comes from a human donor with melanoma. This CDR3 reads CASRKTGGTYEQYF. For the CDR3, the DNA is TGTGCCAGTAGAAAGACAGGGGGAACCTACGAGCAGTACTTC.